This T cell receptor (beta chain) was obtained from a study of blood T cell repertoires in COVID-19. The CDR3 has 12 residues. V was clipped by 7 bases and J by 3 bases; unmatched bases: 1. Germline assignment: CDR1 MNHEY and CDR2 SMNVEV (reference sequence). Libraries were prepared by immunoSEQ multiplex PCR; TCRdb keeps only in-frame clonotypes and omits some of them. The sample shows about 140,000 clones, about 82% of them seen only once. J is TRBJ2-7 and V is TRBV27; TRBD2 aligns across 9 bases. Sequenced material: peripheral blood. The sequence derives from a woman aged 80 or older with active or convalescent COVID-19. CDR3 nucleotide sequence: TGTGCCAGCAAGCGGGGGGACTACGAGCAGTACTTC. It encodes CASKRGDYEQYF.